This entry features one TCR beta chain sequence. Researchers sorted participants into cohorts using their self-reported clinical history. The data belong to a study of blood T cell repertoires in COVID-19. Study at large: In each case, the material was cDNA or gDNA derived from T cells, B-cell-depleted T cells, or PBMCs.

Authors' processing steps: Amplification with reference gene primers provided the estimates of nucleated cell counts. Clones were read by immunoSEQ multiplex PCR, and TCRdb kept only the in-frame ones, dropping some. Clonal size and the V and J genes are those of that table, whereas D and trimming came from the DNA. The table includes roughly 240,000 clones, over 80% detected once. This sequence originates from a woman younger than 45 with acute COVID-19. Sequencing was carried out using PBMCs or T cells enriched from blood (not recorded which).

For the CDR3, the DNA is TGCGCCAGCAGCTCCGGCGACTCTAGCTCCTACGAGCAGTACTTC. Encoded protein: CASSSGDSSSYEQYF. The chain is built from TRBV5-1 and TRBJ2-7; D gene uncertain. The CDR3 consists of 15 residues. CDR1 is SGHRS, CDR2 YFSETQ, per germline. V lost 3 bases, J lost 0 bases, and 13 bases lay in between.